A single sample gave rise to the 10 T cell receptor beta chains below, sequenced in a study of OX40 agonist ivuxolimab in advanced cancers. Sequencing was performed with immunoSEQ multiplex PCR; in TCRdb, only in-frame clones are kept and a portion is missing. The repertoire holds more than 65,000 clones, with around 90% as singletons. The sample here was CD4+ or CD8+ T cells sorted from blood, taken in a trial of the OX40 agonist ivuxolimab. The receptors were gathered from an adult with an advanced solid tumor such as melanoma, head and neck, liver or kidney cancer.

The chain links TRBV27 to TRBJ2-7; 7 bases map to TRBD2. After removal of 7 bases from V and 3 bases from J, the junction contained 12 bases not matched to a gene. The germline gives CDR1 MNHEY, CDR2 SMNVEV (reference sequence). The CDR3 length is 15 residues. CDR3 sequence (DNA): TGTGCCAGCACCCAACGTCCCGCTAGCGGCTACGAGCAGTACTTC. This codes for CASTQRPASGYEQYF.

The rearrangement joins TRBV5-1 to TRBJ1-1; D is unresolved. Deletions cut 3 bases from V and 5 bases from J, with 14 bases between. Germline V gene sequence: CDR1 SGHRS, CDR2 YFSETQ. The CDR3 loop spans 14 amino acids. CDR3 region: CASSSATALTEAFF. For the CDR3, the DNA is TGCGCCAGCAGCTCAGCCACTGCTTTAACTGAAGCTTTCTTT.

The rearrangement links TRBV10-2 to TRBJ2-3, with 8 bases lining up with TRBD2. CDR3 length equals 14 residues. The trim removed 8 bases at V and 3 bases at J, leaving 7 bases unmatched. Germline values: CDR1 WSHSY, CDR2 SAAADI. The CDR3 sequence is CASVTGGRTDTQYF. In DNA form, the CDR3 reads TGCGCCAGCGTCACTGGCGGGAGGACAGATACGCAGTATTTT.

The V gene is TRBV4-2, the J gene TRBJ2-3, with 10 bases that match TRBD2. Germline V gene lookup returns CDR1 LGHNA and CDR2 YNFKEQ. The CDR3 extends over 15 amino acids. Trimming cost V 4 bases and J 7 bases; bases outside gene matches: 8. Written as DNA, the CDR3 is TGTGCCAGCAGCCTAACGGGACTAGCGCGATATACGCAGTATTTT. Residues: CASSLTGLARYTQYF.

A single count supports this clone. The same CDR3 can be traced to other DNA sequences in this sample. The genes are TRBV18 and TRBJ2-7, with D possibly matching TRBD1 (6 bases). This CDR3 is built from 12 residues. Germline lookup yields CDR1 KGHSH and CDR2 LQKENI. Trimming left V 6 bases short and J 5 bases short, with 11 bases between. The CDR3 bases are TGTGCCAGCTCTATACAGGGTGACGAGCAGTACTTC. Its protein product is CASSIQGDEQYF. The variable domain in full, with the rest retrieved from reference TRBV18 and TRBJ2-7, is NAGVMQNPRHLVRRRGQEARLRCSPMKGHSHVYWYRQLPEEGLKFMVYLQKENIIDESGMPKERFSAEFPKEGPSILRIQQVVRGDSAAYFCASSIQGDEQYFGPGTRLTVT.

The V gene is TRBV4-3, the J gene TRBJ1-2, with a possible D match to TRBD1 (5 bases). CDR3 size: 16 residues. Deletions cut 3 bases from V and 4 bases from J, with 18 bases between. Germline V lookup: CDR1 LGHNA, CDR2 YSLEER. CDR3 loop: CASSQEPGLRGYGYTF. The CDR3 DNA is TGCGCCAGCAGCCAGGAGCCGGGACTGCGGGGCTATGGCTACACCTTC.

The chain links TRBV2 to TRBJ2-2, with a weak D call TRBD1 (5 bases). Trimming cost V 7 bases and J 4 bases, with 7 bases left between them. The CDR3 runs to 12 residues. Germline V lookup: CDR1 SNHLY, CDR2 FYNNEI. CDR3 sequence reads: CASTGITGELFF. The CDR3 DNA reads TGTGCCAGCACAGGGATCACCGGGGAGCTGTTTTTT. Using reference TRBV2 and TRBJ2-2 for the parts outside the CDR3, the full variable domain is EPEVTQTPSHQVTQMGQEVILRCVPISNHLYFYWYRQILGQKVEFLVSFYNNEISEKSEIFDDQFSVERPDGSNFTLKIRSTKLEDSAMYFCASTGITGELFFGEGSRLTVL.

This sequence joins TRBV7-2 and TRBJ2-3; D unresolved. The length of the CDR3 is 13 residues. V shed 2 bases and J shed 6 bases, with 9 bases lying between them. Germline CDR1 SGHTA, CDR2 FQGNSA. The CDR3 loop reads CASSLQYLDTQYF. The CDR3 DNA follows: TGTGCCAGCAGCTTACAATACCTCGATACGCAGTATTTT.

V gene TRBV5-6 combines with J gene TRBJ1-1, with D uncertain. Trimming left V 0 bases short and J 6 bases short, with 9 bases between. The germline V gene encodes CDR1 SGHDT and CDR2 YYEEEE. This CDR3 comprises 13 residues. The CDR3 region is CASSLVDVAEAFF. CDR3 nucleotide sequence: TGTGCCAGCAGCTTGGTCGACGTGGCTGAAGCTTTCTTT.

This rearrangement joins TRBV7-9 to TRBJ2-3; the D is unclear. Germline CDR1 and CDR2: SEHNR and FQNEAQ (reference sequence). The CDR3 sequence is 14 residues long. V lost 3 bases and J lost 6, with 13 bases in between. For the CDR3, the DNA is TGTGCCAGCAGCTTTGGCACCCCGGTGGATACGCAGTATTTT. It yields the protein CASSFGTPVDTQYF.